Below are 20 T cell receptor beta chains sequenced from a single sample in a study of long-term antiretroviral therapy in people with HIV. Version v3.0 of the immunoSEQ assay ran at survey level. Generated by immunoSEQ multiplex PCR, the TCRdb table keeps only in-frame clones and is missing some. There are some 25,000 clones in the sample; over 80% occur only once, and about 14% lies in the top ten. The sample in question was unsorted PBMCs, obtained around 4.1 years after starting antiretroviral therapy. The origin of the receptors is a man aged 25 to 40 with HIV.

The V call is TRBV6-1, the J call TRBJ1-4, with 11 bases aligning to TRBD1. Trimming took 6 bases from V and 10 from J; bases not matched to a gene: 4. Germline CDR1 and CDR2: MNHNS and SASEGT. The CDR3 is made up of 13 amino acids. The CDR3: CASSSGQGGKLFF. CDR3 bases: TGTGCCAGCAGCTCGGGACAGGGGGGAAAACTGTTTTTT.

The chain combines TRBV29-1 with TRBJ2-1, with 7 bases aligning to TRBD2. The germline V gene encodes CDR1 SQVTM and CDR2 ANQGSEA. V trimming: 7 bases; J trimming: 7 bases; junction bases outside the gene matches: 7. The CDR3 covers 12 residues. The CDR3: CSATGGGNEQFF. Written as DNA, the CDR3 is TGCAGCGCCACGGGGGGAGGAAATGAGCAGTTCTTC.

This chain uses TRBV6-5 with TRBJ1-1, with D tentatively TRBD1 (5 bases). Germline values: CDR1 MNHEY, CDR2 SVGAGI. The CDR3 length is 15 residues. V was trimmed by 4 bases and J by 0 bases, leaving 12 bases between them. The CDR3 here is CASSWSEGMNTEAFF. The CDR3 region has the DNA TGTGCCAGCAGTTGGTCGGAGGGGATGAACACTGAAGCTTTCTTT.

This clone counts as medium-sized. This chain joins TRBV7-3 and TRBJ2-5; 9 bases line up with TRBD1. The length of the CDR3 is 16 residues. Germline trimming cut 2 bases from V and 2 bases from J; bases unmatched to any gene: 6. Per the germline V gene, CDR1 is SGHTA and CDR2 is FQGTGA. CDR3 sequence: CASSLGGQGWQETQYF. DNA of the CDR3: TGTGCCAGCAGCTTAGGGGGACAGGGTTGGCAAGAGACCCAGTACTTC.

The CDR3 bases are TGTGCCAGCAGCAGCAGGGGGTCCCACTCCTACGAGCAGTACTTC. This encodes CASSSRGSHSYEQYF. The chain links TRBV13 to TRBJ2-7, with 7 nucleotides matching TRBD1. Germline V lookup: CDR1 PRHDT, CDR2 FYEKMQ (reference sequence). Trimming cost V 5 bases and J 0 bases; bases outside gene matches: 7. The CDR3 has 15 residues.

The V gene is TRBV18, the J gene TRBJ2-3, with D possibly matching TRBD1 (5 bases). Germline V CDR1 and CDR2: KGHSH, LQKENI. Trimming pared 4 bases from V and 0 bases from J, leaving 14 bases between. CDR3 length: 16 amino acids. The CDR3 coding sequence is TGTGCCAGCTCACTCCAACAGGAGATTAGCACAGATACGCAGTATTTT. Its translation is CASSLQQEISTDTQYF. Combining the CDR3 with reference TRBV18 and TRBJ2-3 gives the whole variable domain NAGVMQNPRHLVRRRGQEARLRCSPMKGHSHVYWYRQLPEEGLKFMVYLQKENIIDESGMPKERFSAEFPKEGPSILRIQQVVRGDSAAYFCASSLQQEISTDTQYFGPGTRLTVL.

The CDR3 region is CASSQDLGRGNEKLFF. Written as DNA, the CDR3 is TGCGCCAGCAGCCAAGATTTGGGCAGGGGTAATGAAAAACTGTTTTTT. The chain has TRBV4-3 and TRBJ1-4; a weak D match, TRBD1 (6 bases). In germline, CDR1 is LGHNA, CDR2 YSLEER. Deletions cut 0 bases from V and 4 bases from J, with 12 bases between. The CDR3 has 16 residues.

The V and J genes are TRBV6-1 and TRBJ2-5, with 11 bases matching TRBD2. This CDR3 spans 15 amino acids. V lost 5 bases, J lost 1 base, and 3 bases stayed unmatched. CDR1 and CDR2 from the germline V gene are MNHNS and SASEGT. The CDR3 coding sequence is TGTGCCAGCAGTCCTAGCGGGGGGTTCCAAGAGACCCAGTACTTC. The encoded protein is CASSPSGGFQETQYF.

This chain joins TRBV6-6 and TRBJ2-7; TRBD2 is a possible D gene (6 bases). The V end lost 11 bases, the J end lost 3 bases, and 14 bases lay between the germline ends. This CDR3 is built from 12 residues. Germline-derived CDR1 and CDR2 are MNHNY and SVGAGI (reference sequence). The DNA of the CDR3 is TGTGCCGCGGGGCCAAGCGACTACGAGCAGTACTTC. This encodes CAAGPSDYEQYF.

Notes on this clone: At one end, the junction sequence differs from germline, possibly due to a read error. CDR3 DNA sequence: TGTGCCAGCAGCTTAGATACGCCAGATGCGCAGTATTTT. It is translated as CASSLDTPDAQYF. J is TRBJ2-3 and V is TRBV13, with no clear D. Germline CDR1 reads PRHDT; CDR2 reads FYEKMQ (reference sequence). The CDR3 loop spans 13 amino acids. Based on the CDR3 plus reference TRBV13 and TRBJ2-3, the full variable domain is AAGVIQSPRHLIKEKRETATLKCYPIPRHDTVYWYQQGPGQDPQFLISFYEKMQSDKGSIPDRFSAQQFSDYHSELNMSSLELGDSALYFCASSLDTPDAQYFGPGTRLTVL.

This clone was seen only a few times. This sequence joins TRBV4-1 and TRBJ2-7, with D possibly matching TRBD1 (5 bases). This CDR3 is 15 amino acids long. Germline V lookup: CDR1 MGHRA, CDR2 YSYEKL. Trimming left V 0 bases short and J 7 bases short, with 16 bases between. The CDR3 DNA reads TGCGCCAGCAGCCAAGATCCGCAGGGTAGGAAAGAGCAGTACTTC. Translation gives CASSQDPQGRKEQYF.

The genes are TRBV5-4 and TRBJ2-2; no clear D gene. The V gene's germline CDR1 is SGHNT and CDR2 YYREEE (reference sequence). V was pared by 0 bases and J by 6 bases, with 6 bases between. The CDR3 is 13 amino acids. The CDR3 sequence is CASSLARPGELFF. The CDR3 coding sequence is TGTGCCAGCAGCTTGGCTCGCCCCGGGGAGCTGTTTTTT.

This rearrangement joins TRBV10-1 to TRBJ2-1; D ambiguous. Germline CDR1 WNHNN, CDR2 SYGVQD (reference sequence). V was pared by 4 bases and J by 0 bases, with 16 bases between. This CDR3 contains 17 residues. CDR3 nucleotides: TGCGCCAGCAGTGCCATAGGGCCCCCGTGCTCCTACAATGAGCAGTTCTTC. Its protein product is CASSAIGPPCSYNEQFF.

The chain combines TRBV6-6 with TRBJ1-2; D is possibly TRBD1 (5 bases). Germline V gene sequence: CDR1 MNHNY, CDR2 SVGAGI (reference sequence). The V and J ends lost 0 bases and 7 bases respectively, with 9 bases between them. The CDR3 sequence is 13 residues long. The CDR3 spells CASSYSVGVGYTF. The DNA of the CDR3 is TGTGCCAGCAGTTACTCCGTGGGGGTTGGCTACACCTTC.

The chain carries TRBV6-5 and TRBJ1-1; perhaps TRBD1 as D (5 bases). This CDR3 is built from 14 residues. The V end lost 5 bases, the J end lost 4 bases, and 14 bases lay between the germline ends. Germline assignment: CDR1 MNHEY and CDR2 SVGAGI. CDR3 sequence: CASSGGAGRTEAFF. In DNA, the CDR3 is TGTGCCAGCAGTGGAGGAGCAGGGCGCACTGAAGCTTTCTTT.

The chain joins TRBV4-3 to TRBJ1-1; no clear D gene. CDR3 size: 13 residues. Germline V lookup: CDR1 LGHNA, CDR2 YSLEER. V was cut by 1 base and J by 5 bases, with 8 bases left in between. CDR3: CASSQVPGTEAFF. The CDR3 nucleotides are TGCGCCAGCAGCCAAGTCCCCGGGACTGAAGCTTTCTTT.

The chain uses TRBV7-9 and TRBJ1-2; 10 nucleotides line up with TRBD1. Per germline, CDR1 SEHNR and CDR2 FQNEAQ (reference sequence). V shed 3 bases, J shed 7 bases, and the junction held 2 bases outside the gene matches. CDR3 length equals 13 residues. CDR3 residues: CASSFGQGVGYTF. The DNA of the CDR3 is TGTGCCAGCAGCTTCGGACAGGGGGTTGGCTACACCTTC.

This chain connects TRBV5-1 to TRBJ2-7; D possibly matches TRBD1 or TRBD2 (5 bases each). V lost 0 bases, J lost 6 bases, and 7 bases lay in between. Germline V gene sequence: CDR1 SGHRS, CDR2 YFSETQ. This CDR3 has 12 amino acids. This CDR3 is CASSLAGTEQYF. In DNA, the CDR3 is TGCGCCAGCAGCTTGGCGGGGACCGAGCAGTACTTC.

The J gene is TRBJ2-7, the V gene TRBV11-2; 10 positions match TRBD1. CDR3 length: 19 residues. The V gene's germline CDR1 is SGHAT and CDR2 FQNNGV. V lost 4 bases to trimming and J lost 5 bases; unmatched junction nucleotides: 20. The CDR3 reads CASSSVGTGARGRNNEQYF. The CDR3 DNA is TGTGCCAGCAGCTCAGTGGGGACAGGGGCACGCGGGAGGAACAACGAGCAGTACTTC.

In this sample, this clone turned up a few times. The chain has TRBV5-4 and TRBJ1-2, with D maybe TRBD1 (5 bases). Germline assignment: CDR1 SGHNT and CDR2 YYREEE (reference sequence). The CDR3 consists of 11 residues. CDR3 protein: CATGQNYGYTF. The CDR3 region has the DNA TGTGCTACGGGGCAGAACTATGGCTACACCTTC.